In its sample, the clone carrying this TCR beta chain was seen a few times. TCRdb reprocessed the 5' RACE reads via MiXCR and lists one record per CDR3 protein. The table includes under 55,000 distinct CDR3 sequences, 19% detected once. This record comes from a study of chronic HIV infection and antiretroviral therapy. The CDR3 consists of 14 residues. From germline, CDR1 is SQVTM and CDR2 ANQGSEA. The V gene end was trimmed by 6 bases and the J gene end by 3 bases; junction bases not matched to a gene: 7. J is TRBJ1-2 and V is TRBV29-1; TRBD1 matches at 10 bases. This receptor was identified in an adult who had HIV and had not received antiretroviral therapy, or was an uninfected healthy control (not recorded which). Sequences were obtained from peripheral blood. In nucleotides, the CDR3 is TGCAGCGTCCGACAGGGGGCTAGCGACTATGGCTACACCTTC. This encodes CSVRQGASDYGYTF.